This passage covers 2 T cell receptor beta chains from one sample sequenced in a study of blood T cell repertoires in COVID-19 (TCRdb year 2020). The method behind the library was the immunoSEQ multiplex PCR assay. This is the immuneACCESS table as TCRdb keeps it, with only in-frame sequences that have V and J called. A part of the clones is gone; compared with another copy, unresolved V genes explain less than half, and the rest is unexplained. The sample records about 330,000 clones, roughly 90% of which are singletons. About 18% of the sample is in the top ten clones. Sequenced: PBMCs or T cells enriched from blood (not recorded which). All receptors come from a woman under 40 who had recovered from COVID-19.

The chain joins TRBV28 to TRBJ2-1; 7 bases agree with TRBD2. The ends lost 5 bases at V and 4 bases at J; junction bases unmatched: 14. CDR1 is MDHEN and CDR2 is SYDVKM in the germline V gene. CDR3 size: 17 residues. In DNA, the CDR3 is TGTGCCAGCAGTCCTCAACCGACTAGCCCCAAATACAATGAGCAGTTCTTC. The encoded protein is CASSPQPTSPKYNEQFF. Full variable domain (missing parts from reference TRBV28 and TRBJ2-1): DVKVTQSSRYLVKRTGEKVFLECVQDMDHENMFWYRQDPGLGLRLIYFSYDVKMKEKGDIPEGYSVSREKKERFSLILESASTNQTSMYLCASSPQPTSPKYNEQFFGPGTRLTVL.

The genes are TRBV6-1 and TRBJ2-1; D is ambiguous. The CDR3 loop spans 15 amino acids. Trimming took off 6 bases at V and 8 bases at J, with 20 bases between the two ends. Per the germline V gene, CDR1 is MNHNS and CDR2 is SASEGT. The CDR3: CASSSRPPHWDEQFF. Here the CDR3 DNA reads TGTGCCAGCAGCTCGAGGCCTCCCCATTGGGATGAGCAGTTCTTC.